This T cell receptor (beta chain) was captured by sequencing in a study of technical replicates of blood from a few donors. This clone was observed once. V was clipped by 1 base and J by 1 base, with 19 bases between them. Germline-derived CDR1 and CDR2 are SGHTA and FQGTGA. The CDR3 contains 18 residues. Sequencing was performed with immunoSEQ multiplex PCR; in TCRdb, only in-frame clones are kept and a portion is missing. The sample carries about 72,000 clones, approximately 90% recorded once. This receptor was taken from a human donor in good health. The chain uses TRBV7-3 and TRBJ1-1; tentatively, D is TRBD1 (6 bases). Specimen: T cells isolated from PBMCs. The CDR3 is CASSLSRPRTAENTEAFF. CDR3 in DNA: TGTGCCAGCAGCTTAAGTCGTCCGAGGACAGCAGAGAACACTGAAGCTTTCTTT.